This T cell receptor beta chain was sequenced for a study of cytomegalovirus exposure and HLA in healthy donors. As for the study in general: As released early, the data held roughly 85 million unique TCRs from HLA-typed donors. Findings and limits, study-wide: Most subjects had HLA-A and HLA-B alleles reportedly predicted accurately by TCR beta sequences. There were some V segments, including TRBV6-2 and TRBV6-3, excluded as indistinguishable.

The sample holds one count of this clone. Its antigen is not identified. This PCR relied on a set of 60 Vbeta primers and 13 Jbeta primers. Libraries were prepared by immunoSEQ multiplex PCR; TCRdb keeps only in-frame clonotypes and omits some of them. Here the sample spans 150,000 to 200,000 clones, just under 85% being singletons. Trimming shortened V by 1 base and J by 7 bases, and 13 bases separated the two germline ends. CDR1 is SGHAT, CDR2 FQNNGV, per germline. CDR3 length: 14 residues. The specimen sequenced was PBMCs. The TCR originated in a girl between 10 and 17 years old in good health and CMV-seropositive. The chain carries TRBV11-2 and TRBJ2-5, with unresolved D. In DNA form, the CDR3 reads TGTGCCAGCAGCTTAGGACCAGGCCGCTGGACCCAGTACTTC. Translating it yields CASSLGPGRWTQYF.